A selection of T cell receptor beta chains follows, all from one sample in a study of blood T cell repertoires in COVID-19. Some clones are missing from TCRdb's copy, which holds only in-frame ones; the method was immunoSEQ multiplex PCR. The table records hundreds of thousands of clones, over 70% of them present only once. The sequenced sample consisted of peripheral blood. These receptor sequences come from an elderly woman with acute or convalescent COVID-19. The CDR3 runs from the conserved cysteine through the conserved F or W. A D gene is named only where the DNA matches it firmly. Clone size is stated in some rows and not others, as once, few, many or a class when expanded.

v_gene	j_gene	abundance	d_gene	CDR3nt	CDR3aa
TRBV10-3	TRBJ2-3	-	-	TGTGCCATCAGTGTTGAAAACACCTTTAGCACAGATACGCAGTATTTT	CAISVENTFSTDTQYF
TRBV5-1	TRBJ2-1	-	-	TGCGCCAGCAGCTGGGACTCGGTTAGCTCCTACAATGAGCAGTTCTTC	CASSWDSVSSYNEQFF
TRBV4-1	TRBJ2-7	-	TRBD2	TGCGCCAGCAGCCAAGGTGGAGGTAGCGGGCTTATGAGGTACGAGCAGTACTTC	CASSQGGGSGLMRYEQYF
TRBV14	TRBJ2-7	once	-	TGTGCCAGCAGCCAAGGTCAGGGGGGCTACGAGCAGTACTTC	CASSQGQGGYEQYF
TRBV7-9	TRBJ2-3	-	TRBD2	TGTGCCAGCAGCTTCCGACTAGCGTCAAGCACAGATACGCAGTATTTT	CASSFRLASSTDTQYF
TRBV21-1	TRBJ1-5	-	-	TGTGCCAGCAGCCCCCCAGGACAGGAGAGTTTTAGCAATCAGCCCCAGCATTTT	CASSPPGQESFSNQPQHF
TRBV6-5	TRBJ1-1	-	-	TGTGCCAGCAGGTCAGACGGAGGGGTCACTGAAGCTTTCTTT	CASRSDGGVTEAFF
TRBV5-1	TRBJ2-1	-	-	TGCGCCAGCAGCTTGACAGGTTACAATGAGCAGTTCTTC	CASSLTGYNEQFF
TRBV5-4	TRBJ2-5	-	-	TGTGCCAGCAGCTCGGGAGCGGACCAAGAGACCCAGTACTTC	CASSSGADQETQYF
TRBV2	TRBJ1-5	-	-	TGTGCCAGCAGTGCCCTCGGGGGCAATCAGCCCCAGCATTTT	CASSALGGNQPQHF
TRBV5-1	TRBJ2-2	-	TRBD1	TGCGCCAGCAGCTTGGGGGACAGGGACACCGGGGAGCTGTTTTTT	CASSLGDRDTGELFF
TRBV10-3	TRBJ2-7	-	-	TGTGCCATCAGTGAAAGAGGAGGGCAGCAGTACTTC	CAISERGGQQYF
TRBV24-1	TRBJ1-5	-	-	TGTGCCACCAGTGCGGGGGAAAGTAGCAATCAGCCCCAGCATTTT	CATSAGESSNQPQHF
TRBV29-1	TRBJ1-2	-	-	TGCAGCGTTGAGGGACACGACTATGGCTACACCTTC	CSVEGHDYGYTF
TRBV19	TRBJ1-4	-	-	TGTGCCAGTAGTCAGGGTTTATCTAATGAAAAACTGTTTTTT	CASSQGLSNEKLFF
TRBV5-1	TRBJ1-4	-	TRBD1	TGCGCCAGCAGCCTGCCAGGGGGGTCTAATGAAAAACTGTTTTTT	CASSLPGGSNEKLFF
TRBV5-4	TRBJ1-4	once	-	TGTGCCAGCAGCTTGAGAGGGAGTAATGAAAAACTGTTTTTT	CASSLRGSNEKLFF
TRBV29-1	TRBJ2-3	-	TRBD2	TGCAGCGTTCCAGGGACTAGTGGAAGCACAGATACGCAGTATTTT	CSVPGTSGSTDTQYF